Here is one T cell receptor beta chain with its context. Its target is unknown. Each donor was a healthy Caucasian. This entry is derived from a study of identical twins. Overall study findings and caveats: Fewer insertions marked abundant cord blood beta clonotypes; young adult naive trended weakly, memory not at all.

cDNA carried unique molecular identifiers, and a universal primer site was added by template switching. TCRdb re-called the 5' RACE reads through MiXCR, storing one row per CDR3 protein. The data show approximately 680,000 distinct CDR3 sequences, about 7.1% seen once. Germline V CDR1 and CDR2: MNHEY, SMNVEV (reference sequence). CDR3 size: 18 residues. With 6 bases clipped from V and 4 bases from J, the junction kept 16 bases outside the gene matches. The same sample was also studied in work on yellow fever vaccine responses in identical twins.

Material: PBMCs. The TCR sequence derives from a woman between 18 and 29 years old in good health. This rearrangement joins TRBV27 to TRBJ1-3; 9 nucleotides line up with TRBD1. CDR3 nucleotide sequence: TGTGCCAGCAGCCCCACCGCTCTCATGGACAGGGGCGGAAACACCATATATTTT. This codes for CASSPTALMDRGGNTIYF.